Listed below are T cell receptor beta chains from one sample, sequenced in a study of spatial heterogeneity in lung cancer. TCRdb reprocessed the 5' RACE reads with MiXCR, giving one entry per CDR3 protein. Counted here are over 85,000 distinct CDR3 sequences, approximately 19% occurring once; the ten biggest clones make up roughly 22%. The sequenced sample was PBMCs, obtained at follow-up. The receptors shown here come from a male donor with early-stage non-small cell lung cancer. CDR3s leave out the opening cysteine and the closing phenylalanine or tryptophan. The order of the fields is J gene, clone size, V gene, CDR3 protein. Some rows mark clone size as missing; the rest say once, few, many or name a class of expanded clone.

J gene: TRBJ1-2; clone size: few; V gene: TRBV3-1; CDR3 protein: ASSQVSFGYT
J gene: TRBJ1-5; clone size: many; V gene: TRBV6-6; CDR3 protein: ASSYSGRSSNQPQH
J gene: TRBJ1-2; clone size: -; V gene: TRBV7-2; CDR3 protein: ASSPDKNYGYT
J gene: TRBJ2-5; clone size: -; V gene: TRBV27; CDR3 protein: ASSLYRGPGETQY
J gene: TRBJ2-2; clone size: many; V gene: TRBV19; CDR3 protein: ASRGYTGELF
J gene: TRBJ2-2; clone size: few; V gene: TRBV7-2; CDR3 protein: ASSPLRSTGELF
J gene: TRBJ2-2; clone size: few; V gene: TRBV6-6; CDR3 protein: ASSYDVGGPPGELF
J gene: TRBJ1-6; clone size: -; V gene: TRBV20-1; CDR3 protein: SARSQPGQGNSPLH
J gene: TRBJ2-1; clone size: many; V gene: TRBV12-3/TRBV12-4; CDR3 protein: ASSFGQSPYNEQF
J gene: TRBJ2-7; clone size: few; V gene: TRBV7-9; CDR3 protein: ASSLGGTGHYEQY
J gene: TRBJ1-1; clone size: -; V gene: TRBV29-1; CDR3 protein: SVQRGPGTEAF
J gene: TRBJ2-3; clone size: -; V gene: TRBV5-1; CDR3 protein: ASSAARFTDTQY
J gene: TRBJ1-1; clone size: many; V gene: TRBV7-8; CDR3 protein: ASSTGLGSEAF
J gene: TRBJ1-3; clone size: few; V gene: TRBV2; CDR3 protein: ASRTGGNTIY
J gene: TRBJ2-1; clone size: many; V gene: TRBV20-1; CDR3 protein: SARLSSLNNEQF
J gene: TRBJ2-3; clone size: -; V gene: TRBV5-1; CDR3 protein: ASSPGSSSASTDTQY
J gene: TRBJ2-1; clone size: few; V gene: TRBV4-1; CDR3 protein: ASSQGTVEQF
J gene: TRBJ1-5; clone size: few; V gene: TRBV4-1; CDR3 protein: ASSQVRDRQPQH
J gene: TRBJ2-3; clone size: few; V gene: TRBV2; CDR3 protein: ASSDRITDTQY
J gene: TRBJ2-5; clone size: few; V gene: TRBV7-2; CDR3 protein: ASSFGSGGSGETQY
J gene: TRBJ2-3; clone size: -; V gene: TRBV27; CDR3 protein: ASSPGHSDTQY
J gene: TRBJ1-1; clone size: -; V gene: TRBV29-1; CDR3 protein: SASPAGSEAF
J gene: TRBJ2-3; clone size: -; V gene: TRBV24-1; CDR3 protein: ATSDFTAALGTDTQY
J gene: TRBJ2-7; clone size: -; V gene: TRBV7-2; CDR3 protein: ASSPALAGGPREQY
J gene: TRBJ1-6; clone size: few; V gene: TRBV10-3; CDR3 protein: AIRRQDNSPLH
J gene: TRBJ1-3; clone size: -; V gene: TRBV4-2; CDR3 protein: ASSQETGYGNTIY
J gene: TRBJ1-1; clone size: -; V gene: TRBV5-1; CDR3 protein: ASSSNPQGVNTEAF
J gene: TRBJ1-1; clone size: -; V gene: TRBV6-5; CDR3 protein: ASSYSNPKVAEAF
J gene: TRBJ1-5; clone size: many; V gene: TRBV12-3/TRBV12-4; CDR3 protein: ASSLEGRGNQPQH
J gene: TRBJ2-7; clone size: -; V gene: TRBV20-1; CDR3 protein: SARDRQGEIGEQY
J gene: TRBJ2-7; clone size: once; V gene: TRBV9; CDR3 protein: ASSGGSSYEQY
J gene: TRBJ2-2; clone size: -; V gene: TRBV5-1; CDR3 protein: ASSLPVHSEGGELF
J gene: TRBJ1-2; clone size: many; V gene: TRBV19; CDR3 protein: ASTDSQGARGYGYT
J gene: TRBJ2-2; clone size: -; V gene: TRBV6-2/TRBV6-3; CDR3 protein: ASRLAGSAGELF
J gene: TRBJ2-5; clone size: many; V gene: TRBV11-2; CDR3 protein: ASSLSGPRETQY
J gene: TRBJ2-4; clone size: -; V gene: TRBV19; CDR3 protein: ASSPSGGTAKNIQY
J gene: TRBJ2-3; clone size: many; V gene: TRBV6-5; CDR3 protein: ASSPGTQTTQY
J gene: TRBJ2-1; clone size: -; V gene: TRBV9; CDR3 protein: ASSVEGSPRGNEQF
J gene: TRBJ1-1; clone size: -; V gene: TRBV19; CDR3 protein: ASSRDRSPEAF
J gene: TRBJ2-2; clone size: -; V gene: TRBV29-1; CDR3 protein: SVDDRGSSGELF
J gene: TRBJ2-7; clone size: few; V gene: TRBV6-6; CDR3 protein: ASSPKMGLAGFDEQY
J gene: TRBJ1-5; clone size: many; V gene: TRBV7-9; CDR3 protein: ASSLGQGASQPQH
J gene: TRBJ2-1; clone size: few; V gene: TRBV7-9; CDR3 protein: ASSLGTNFGNEQF
J gene: TRBJ2-3; clone size: -; V gene: TRBV20-1; CDR3 protein: SARGGTNEPGTQY
J gene: TRBJ1-2; clone size: many; V gene: TRBV24-1; CDR3 protein: ATSDPGAREYGYT
J gene: TRBJ1-2; clone size: many; V gene: TRBV5-1; CDR3 protein: ASRFGTEGGYT
J gene: TRBJ2-5; clone size: few; V gene: TRBV2; CDR3 protein: ASSWRGRETQY
J gene: TRBJ1-1; clone size: -; V gene: TRBV7-9; CDR3 protein: ASSTMPHTEAF
J gene: TRBJ1-1; clone size: -; V gene: TRBV7-2; CDR3 protein: ASSSNRGRGTEAF
J gene: TRBJ1-2; clone size: few; V gene: TRBV20-1; CDR3 protein: SARAGTASYGYT
J gene: TRBJ1-1; clone size: many; V gene: TRBV30; CDR3 protein: AWGSQAVGTEAF
J gene: TRBJ2-3; clone size: -; V gene: TRBV7-9; CDR3 protein: ASSLKGGGADTQY
J gene: TRBJ2-2; clone size: few; V gene: TRBV20-1; CDR3 protein: SAENPGGNTGELF
J gene: TRBJ1-1; clone size: -; V gene: TRBV2; CDR3 protein: ASNPNRNTEAF
J gene: TRBJ2-5; clone size: many; V gene: TRBV15; CDR3 protein: ATSRRNLGGEETQY
J gene: TRBJ2-3; clone size: -; V gene: TRBV18; CDR3 protein: ASSPTSLGTGGADTQY
J gene: TRBJ1-6; clone size: few; V gene: TRBV10-3; CDR3 protein: AIRDSLSTGNSPLH
J gene: TRBJ1-4; clone size: -; V gene: TRBV6-6; CDR3 protein: ASIRQIGAATNEKLF